The T cell receptor beta chain described here comes from a study of blood T cells in healthy people across ages. The CDR3 runs 17 residues. Trimming cost V 4 bases and J 1 base; bases outside gene matches: 10. CDR1 and CDR2 from the germline V gene are SEHNR and FQNEAQ (reference sequence). Only a few counts were recorded for this clonotype. Its matching antigen is unknown. With a J-beta primer mix and a sample-barcoded 5' primer, a second PCR ran roughly 6 to 12 cycles. MiXCR was run by TCRdb on the 5' RACE reads, yielding one entry per CDR3 protein. The sample has about 1.7 million distinct CDR3 sequences, 25% to 30% seen once. Broader study findings: Those diversity estimates obtained from one million T cells were thought to be underestimates. In the absence of known donor CMV status, changes in expanded clonotypes were possibly confounded.

Total RNA amounts of at least 6 micrograms were extracted per sample. The origin of this receptor is a woman in her twenties or thirties in good health. What was sequenced was blood. This sequence joins TRBV7-9 and TRBJ2-1; TRBD2 agrees at 7 bases. The CDR3 bases are TGTGCCAGCAGCTCGCCCCAAAGCGGGAAGTCCTACAATGAGCAGTTCTTC. This translates into CASSSPQSGKSYNEQFF. The full variable domain, in which reference TRBV7-9 and TRBJ2-1 provide the parts outside the CDR3, is DTGVSQNPRHKITKRGQNVTFRCDPISEHNRLYWYRQTLGQGPEFLTYFQNEAQLEKSRLLSDRFSAERPKGSFSTLEIQRTEQGDSAMYLCASSSPQSGKSYNEQFFGPGTRLTVL.